These 9 T cell receptor beta chains came from one sample sequenced in a study of blood T cells in healthy people across ages. Sample-barcoded 5' priming and a J-beta primer mix drove a second PCR of about 7 to 12 cycles. MiXCR, run by TCRdb on the 5' RACE reads, gives a single entry per CDR3 protein. The sample consists of almost 1 million distinct CDR3 sequences, roughly half of them appearing once. Sequenced material: blood. These receptor sequences come from a woman aged 60-75 years in good health.

A few counts support this clonotype. This rearrangement joins TRBV6-1 to TRBJ1-5; D remains unclear. CDR1 and CDR2 from the germline V gene are MNHNS and SASEGT. There are 16 residues in the CDR3. V was cut by 1 base and J by 2 bases, with 12 bases left in between. CDR3 DNA sequence: TGTGCCAGCAGTGAAGTGTGGAACTCGGGCAATCAGCCCCAGCATTTT. Protein sequence: CASSEVWNSGNQPQHF.

The chain links TRBV27 to TRBJ2-7; tentatively, D is TRBD2 (6 bases). V was cut by 7 bases and J by 3 bases, with 19 bases left in between. The CDR3 sequence is 15 residues long. Germline-derived CDR1 and CDR2 are MNHEY and SMNVEV (reference sequence). CDR3 DNA sequence: TGTGCCAGCAACATCGCCGCGGGAAATTTCTACGAGCAGTACTTC. Protein: CASNIAAGNFYEQYF.

This clonotype appeared a few times. V gene TRBV4-2 combines with J gene TRBJ2-7, with 10 bases that match TRBD2. Per germline, CDR1 LGHNA and CDR2 YNFKEQ. V lost 1 base and J lost 2; bases outside the gene matches: 11. This CDR3 has 18 residues. The CDR3: CASSQVPSGSEFTYEQYF. CDR3 DNA: TGTGCCAGCAGCCAAGTTCCTAGCGGGAGCGAATTTACCTACGAGCAGTACTTC.

The chain carries TRBV29-1 and TRBJ2-4, with a possible D match to TRBD2 (6 bases). Germline V gives CDR1 SQVTM, CDR2 ANQGSEA. The CDR3 is 18 amino acids. Trimming left V 5 bases short and J 0 bases short, with 23 bases between. CDR3 in amino acids: CSVLAGPKPQLAKNIQYF. In DNA form, the CDR3 reads TGCAGCGTTTTGGCGGGACCAAAACCACAACTAGCCAAAAACATTCAGTACTTC.

V gene TRBV6-2 or TRBV6-3 combines with J gene TRBJ1-2; 7 bases are a match to TRBD1. From germline, CDR1 is MNHEY and CDR2 SVGEGT. J was trimmed by 5 bases and V by 6 bases; bases with no gene match: 12. The CDR3 spans 15 residues. CDR3 DNA sequence: TGTGCCAGCAGCCTCCCGGGGAGGGGGCTGTATGGCTACACCTTC. Encoded protein: CASSLPGRGLYGYTF.

The chain employs TRBV4-2 and TRBJ2-7, with 13 bases identical to TRBD2. Germline CDR1 is LGHNA and CDR2 is YNFKEQ. The V and J ends lost 4 bases and 6 bases, in that order; junction bases with no gene match: 15. The CDR3 is 18 residues long. CDR3 nucleotide sequence: TGTGCCAGCAGCCCGGGACTAGCGGGAATATTGTCCGGTGGCGAGCAGTACTTC. Its translation: CASSPGLAGILSGGEQYF.

The chain links TRBV10-3 to TRBJ2-5; D is undetermined. Deletions cut 4 bases from V and 5 bases from J, with 17 bases between. Per the germline V gene, CDR1 is ENHRY and CDR2 is SYGVKD. The CDR3 contains 15 residues. CDR3 nucleotide sequence: TGTGCCATCAGTGGAGAAATGACCTCCGGGGAGACCCAGTACTTC. Protein: CAISGEMTSGETQYF.

This clonotype was recorded only once. V is TRBV27 and J is TRBJ2-7; 11 bases are shared with TRBD1. The ends lost 3 bases at V and 2 bases at J; junction bases unmatched: 21. Germline CDR1 is MNHEY and CDR2 is SMNVEV (reference sequence). The CDR3 has 21 residues. For the CDR3, the DNA is TGTGCCAGCAGTTTTCCGGGTTTAGGGACAGGGGGGCCAGGAAGTCCCTACGAGCAGTACTTC. Protein product: CASSFPGLGTGGPGSPYEQYF.

The chain is built from TRBV11-2 and TRBJ2-3; D call uncertain. This CDR3 comprises 15 residues. Looked up from germline, CDR1 is SGHAT and CDR2 is FQNNGV. The V and J ends lost 4 bases and 2 bases respectively, with 13 bases between them. The CDR3 nucleotides read TGTGCCAGCAGCTACTTGGACGAGCTCACAGATACGCAGTATTTT. This translates into CASSYLDELTDTQYF.